One T cell receptor (beta chain) is described in this entry. Assay used: immunoSEQ multiplex PCR; TCRdb lists only in-frame clones, some missing. This sample has 300,000 to 350,000 clones, with around 88% found just once. The data derive from a study of blood T cell repertoires in COVID-19. For the study at large: Specimens from acute and convalescent COVID-19 originated in the United States, Italy and Spain. The analysed material was cDNA or gDNA that came from T cells, B-cell-depleted T cells, or PBMCs.

Seattle-derived patients entered the study during active infection and were followed longitudinally. Input material: peripheral blood. The clonotype comes from a woman in her twenties or thirties with COVID-19, enrolled during active disease.

CDR3 region: CASSIEGARAFF. The CDR3 bases are TGTGCCAGTAGTATAGAGGGGGCGCGGGCTTTCTTT. The chain combines TRBV19 with TRBJ1-1, with a possible D match to TRBD1 (6 bases). V lost 0 bases to trimming and J lost 11 bases, with 10 bases between them. Germline-derived CDR1 and CDR2 are LNHDA and SQIVND (reference sequence). This CDR3 has 12 residues.